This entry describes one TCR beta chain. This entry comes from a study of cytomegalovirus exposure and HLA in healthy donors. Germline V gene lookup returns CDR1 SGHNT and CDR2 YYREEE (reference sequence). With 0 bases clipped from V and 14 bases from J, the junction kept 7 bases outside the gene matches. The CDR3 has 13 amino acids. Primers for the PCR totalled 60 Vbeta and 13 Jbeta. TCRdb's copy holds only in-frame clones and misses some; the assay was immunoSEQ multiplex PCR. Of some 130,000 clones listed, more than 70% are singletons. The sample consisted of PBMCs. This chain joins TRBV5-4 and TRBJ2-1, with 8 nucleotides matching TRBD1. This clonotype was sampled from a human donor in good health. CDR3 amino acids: CASSLVSGQDEFF. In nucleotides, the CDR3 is TGTGCCAGCAGCTTGGTTTCGGGACAGGACGAGTTCTTC.